The text below deals with one TCR beta chain. This sample is drawn from a study of blood T cell repertoires in COVID-19. Turning to the study itself: Donors in the United States, Italy and Spain gave samples during acute or convalescent COVID-19.

Per the original methods: Amplifying reference gene primers gave estimates of nucleated cell counts. Only in-frame clones appear in the TCRdb table, and some are missing; sequencing was by immunoSEQ multiplex PCR. V, J and clone size reflect that table, while D and trimming were determined from the DNA. Here the sample spans fewer than 300,000 clones, about 89% being singletons. The sequence came from a man younger than 40 with acute or convalescent COVID-19. The sequencing sample was made of peripheral blood.

CDR3 coding DNA: TGCGCCAGCAGAGGGGGAACAGGGCATAATTCACCCCTCCACTTT. Residues: CASRGGTGHNSPLHF. The chain employs TRBV5-1 and TRBJ1-6, with a tentative D call TRBD1 (6 bases). Trimming removed 5 bases at V and 5 bases at J, with 14 bases between. The V gene's germline CDR1 is SGHRS and CDR2 YFSETQ. This CDR3 spans 15 amino acids. The whole variable domain, remainder taken from reference TRBV5-1 and TRBJ1-6, is KAGVTQTPRYLIKTRGQQVTLSCSPISGHRSVSWYQQTPGQGLQFLFEYFSETQRNKGNFPGRFSGRQFSNSRSEMNVSTLELGDSALYLCASRGGTGHNSPLHFGNGTRLTVT.